Presented here are 28 T cell receptor beta chains from one specimen sequenced in a study of breast tumors, draining lymph nodes, adjacent tissues. Breast cancer patients provided tissue from their axillary draining lymph nodes. One entry per CDR3 protein results from TCRdb running MiXCR on the multiplex PCR reads. The sample shows under 350,000 distinct CDR3 sequences, about 30% of them seen only once. Sequences were obtained from axillary lymph node tissue. These receptors were obtained from a female donor with breast cancer. Some clones in this sample may be carry-over from other donors' samples.

Worth noting for this clonotype: A much bigger clone sits one base away, suggesting this may be a read error. The rearrangement uses TRBV5-1 and TRBJ2-3; 10 bases align to TRBD2. This CDR3 region has 18 residues. The J segment lost 3 bases and the V segment lost 4 bases, leaving 14 bases of the junction unmatched. Germline lookup yields CDR1 SGHRS and CDR2 YFSETQ. In DNA, the CDR3 is TGCGCCAGCAGCAACAGCGGGAGGGCCCGGTTGGCTACAGATACGCAGTATTTT. Its translation is CASSNSGRARLATDTQYF.

A few counts support this clonotype. The chain is built from TRBV3-1 and TRBJ2-7; TRBD2 matches 8 bases. From germline, CDR1 is LGHDT and CDR2 YNNKEL (reference sequence). This CDR3 comprises 15 residues. V shed 6 bases and J 0 bases; nucleotides not matched to a gene: 7. The CDR3 is CASRTGTSGSYEQYF. As DNA, the CDR3 is TGTGCCAGCAGGACCGGTACTAGCGGCTCCTACGAGCAGTACTTC.

The sample holds many counts of this clonotype. The CDR3 reads CASIKDRYGYTF. CDR3 DNA sequence: TGTGCCAGCATAAAGGACCGGTATGGCTACACCTTC. The V and J genes are TRBV3-2 and TRBJ1-2. TRBV3-2 is classified as a pseudogene. The CDR3 has 12 amino acids.

There are a few counts of this clonotype. The chain has TRBV12-3 or TRBV12-4 and TRBJ2-5; D possibly matches TRBD1 or TRBD2 (6 bases each). The CDR3 sequence is 17 residues long. V lost 2 bases and J lost 5, with 21 bases in between. The CDR3 spells CASSLRTTGTGRETQYF. The CDR3 DNA sequence: TGTGCCAGCAGTTTACGGACCACAGGGACTGGCCGTGAGACCCAGTACTTC.

V gene TRBV20-1 combines with J gene TRBJ2-6; 8 positions agree with TRBD2. The germline gives CDR1 DFQATT, CDR2 SNEGSKA (reference sequence). V lost 3 bases and J lost 0; bases outside the gene matches: 1. The length of the CDR3 is 15 residues. CDR3 sequence reads: CSASSGTSGANVLTF. The CDR3 nucleotides are TGCAGTGCTAGTAGCGGGACCTCTGGGGCCAACGTCCTGACTTTC.

This clonotype occurred many times. This rearrangement joins TRBV5-6 to TRBJ2-3, with a tentative D call TRBD2 (5 bases). CDR1 SGHDT and CDR2 YYEEEE come from the germline V gene. The V and J ends lost 7 bases and 2 bases respectively, with 11 bases between them. This CDR3 comprises 13 residues. CDR3 DNA: TGTGCCAGCGGCAGCGGAGCCACAGATACGCAGTATTTT. The encoded protein is CASGSGATDTQYF.

This clonotype occurred a few times. The gene calls are TRBV6-6 and TRBJ2-2; the match to TRBD1 covers 7 bases. The V gene's germline CDR1 is MNHNY and CDR2 SVGAGI (reference sequence). V lost 5 bases to trimming and J lost 1 base; unmatched junction nucleotides: 7. The CDR3 is 16 amino acids. The CDR3 loop is CASSQGGELNTGELFF. The CDR3 coding sequence is TGTGCCAGCAGTCAAGGGGGCGAGCTGAACACCGGGGAGCTGTTTTTT.

This rearrangement joins TRBV10-1 to TRBJ1-1; TRBD1 aligns across 8 bases. Germline trimming cut 4 bases from V and 4 bases from J; bases unmatched to any gene: 5. Germline V gene data show CDR1 as WNHNN and CDR2 as SYGVQD (reference sequence). This CDR3 region has 14 residues. The CDR3 reads CASSASRGLTEAFF. The CDR3, as DNA: TGCGCCAGCAGTGCATCCAGGGGGCTCACTGAAGCTTTCTTT.

The sample holds many counts of this clonotype. J is TRBJ2-7 and V is TRBV7-8; 7 bases match TRBD1. In germline, CDR1 is SGHVS, CDR2 FQNEAQ. The V segment lost 3 bases and the J segment 6 bases; nucleotides outside the gene matches: 5. CDR3 length: 13 amino acids. For the CDR3, the DNA is TGTGCCAGCAGCTTTGACAGGGTCGGCGAGCAGTACTTC. This codes for CASSFDRVGEQYF.

The table lists this clonotype with many counts. CDR3: CASSQTTSGSLYEQYF. In nucleotides, the CDR3 is TGTGCCAGCAGTCAAACGACTAGCGGGAGTTTATACGAGCAGTACTTC. The chain joins TRBV7-9 to TRBJ2-7, with TRBD2 identical over 12 bases. The CDR3 is 16 residues long. V gave up 6 bases and J gave up 4 bases; unmatched junction bases: 10. Germline-derived CDR1 and CDR2 are SEHNR and FQNEAQ (reference sequence).

This clonotype was picked up many times. V usage is TRBV24-1 and J usage is TRBJ2-2; 12 bases agree with TRBD1. This CDR3 has 15 amino acids. Germline CDR1 KGHDR, CDR2 SFDVKD. V was pared by 7 bases and J by 5 bases, with 4 bases of the junction left unmatched. The CDR3 is CATRGTGGNTGELFF. The DNA for the CDR3 is TGTGCCACCAGAGGGACAGGGGGCAATACCGGGGAGCTGTTTTTT.

This clonotype was recorded once. V and J are TRBV7-9 and TRBJ1-5, with TRBD1 identical over 10 bases. The CDR3 has 14 residues. J lost 9 bases, V lost 5 bases, and 7 bases had no gene match. CDR1 and CDR2 (germline): SEHNR, FQNEAQ (reference sequence). In DNA form, the CDR3 reads TGTGCCAGCAGCCCAGACAGGGGGCTTTCGCCCCAGCATTTT. Encoded protein: CASSPDRGLSPQHF.

This clonotype was observed many times. The chain recombines TRBV5-1 with TRBJ2-7; maybe TRBD1 (6 bases). Looked up from germline, CDR1 is SGHRS and CDR2 is YFSETQ. CDR3 length: 15 amino acids. V lost 6 bases and J lost 5, with 21 bases in between. CDR3 bases: TGCGCCAGCAACTCCCCGAAAGCAGGGGTTAACGAGCAGTACTTC. Translated, it gives CASNSPKAGVNEQYF.

A remark on this clonotype: Possible read error: a much larger clone is one base away. This CDR3 is CASSWASGTDTQYF. The CDR3 nucleotides read TGTGCCAGCAGCTGGGCTAGCGGCACAGATACGCAGTATTTT. V is TRBV7-2 and J is TRBJ2-3, with D maybe TRBD2 (6 bases). The CDR3 totals 14 residues. With 4 bases removed from V and 1 base from J, the gap between germline ends came to 9 bases. The germline V gene encodes CDR1 SGHTA and CDR2 FQGNSA.

V is TRBV12-3 or TRBV12-4 and J is TRBJ2-5; TRBD1 aligns across 8 bases. V shed 5 bases, J shed 4 bases, and the junction held 6 bases outside the gene matches. This CDR3 comprises 14 residues. The CDR3 here is CASSGTGDRETQYF. The CDR3 DNA follows: TGTGCCAGCAGTGGGACAGGAGACCGAGAGACCCAGTACTTC.

This clonotype showed up many times. V usage is TRBV9 and J usage is TRBJ2-7, with D possibly TRBD2 on 5 matching bases. The last part of the DNA fits TRBJ2-5 better; the J call may be wrong. Germline lookup yields CDR1 SGDLS and CDR2 YYNGEE. The CDR3 runs to 12 residues. The CDR3 DNA reads TGTGCCAGCAGCATTCACGAGGGGACCCAGTACTTC. This sequence encodes CASSIHEGTQYF.

Of note for this clonotype: This may stem from a read error, because a much larger clone lies one nucleotide away. The V gene is TRBV9, the J gene TRBJ2-7; either TRBD1 or TRBD2 may fit D (5 bases each). The germline CDR1 and CDR2 sequences are SGDLS and YYNGEE. The CDR3 contains 14 residues. CDR3 bases: TGTGCCAGCAGCGTAGGTCCCTGGGGGTACGAGCAGTCCTTC. It yields the protein CASSVGPWGYEQSF.

This clonotype was detected a few times. This chain joins TRBV30 and TRBJ2-2; tentative D call: TRBD2 (6 bases). Deletions cut 3 bases from V and 2 bases from J, with 16 bases between. Germline V gene sequence: CDR1 GTSNPN, CDR2 SVGIG (reference sequence). The CDR3 is 16 residues long. This CDR3 reads CAWRPPRDLNTGELFF. The CDR3 bases are TGTGCCTGGAGACCTCCCCGGGACTTAAACACCGGGGAGCTGTTTTTT.

This chain connects TRBV20-1 to TRBJ1-2, with a tentative D call TRBD1 (5 bases). The germline CDR1 and CDR2 sequences are DFQATT and SNEGSKA (reference sequence). V lost 6 bases and J 3 bases, leaving 17 bases between the germline ends. The CDR3 length is 14 residues. CDR3 region: CSASSLGADYGYTF. The CDR3 bases are TGCAGTGCCAGCAGCTTAGGGGCGGACTATGGCTACACCTTC.

This clonotype was picked up many times. The V and J genes are TRBV20-1 and TRBJ2-3; 11 positions agree with TRBD2. CDR1 and CDR2 from the germline V gene are DFQATT and SNEGSKA (reference sequence). This CDR3 region has 15 residues. The V gene end was trimmed by 5 bases and the J gene end by 5 bases; junction bases not matched to a gene: 9. This CDR3 reads CSAPRSGRGGDTQYF. The CDR3 nucleotides read TGCAGTGCTCCACGTAGCGGGAGGGGGGGAGATACGCAGTATTTT.

This clonotype was detected many times. The J gene is TRBJ2-7, the V gene TRBV5-1; 9 bases line up with TRBD2. Germline-derived CDR1 and CDR2 are SGHRS and YFSETQ. The CDR3 length is 15 residues. J gave up 4 bases and V 0 bases, and 5 bases lay outside the gene matches. CDR3 region: CASSLESGRWYEQYF. CDR3 coding DNA: TGCGCCAGCAGCTTGGAGAGCGGGAGGTGGTACGAGCAGTACTTC.

This clonotype occurred many times. The rearrangement uses TRBV19 and TRBJ2-7, with 11 bases that match TRBD2. The CDR3 totals 12 residues. Germline V gives CDR1 LNHDA, CDR2 SQIVND (reference sequence). CDR3 residues: CATTSGIYEQYF. In nucleotides, the CDR3 is TGTGCAACGACTAGCGGGATTTACGAGCAGTACTTC.

The chain links TRBV20-1 to TRBJ2-7; 12 nucleotides match TRBD2. This CDR3 contains 14 residues. Germline V gives CDR1 DFQATT, CDR2 SNEGSKA (reference sequence). V shed 3 bases, J shed 9 bases, and the junction held 9 bases outside the gene matches. The CDR3 here is CSASQTSGRSGQYF. The CDR3 region has the DNA TGCAGTGCTAGCCAGACTAGCGGGAGATCCGGGCAGTACTTC.

This clonotype was detected ten times or more. V is TRBV11-3 and J is TRBJ1-4; D is possibly TRBD1 (5 bases). The germline V gene has CDR1 SGHNT and CDR2 YENEEA. V was shortened by 5 bases and J by 4 bases, with 20 bases between the two germline ends. The CDR3 loop spans 17 amino acids. The CDR3: CASSNDSSLGGNEKLFF. CDR3 nucleotides: TGTGCCAGCAGCAATGACAGCTCCTTGGGTGGTAATGAAAAACTGTTTTTT.

In its sample, this clonotype was seen many times. The chain uses TRBV5-6 and TRBJ2-2, with TRBD2 identical over 10 bases. Germline lookup yields CDR1 SGHDT and CDR2 YYEEEE. This CDR3 contains 18 residues. V trimming: 1 base; J trimming: 6 bases; junction bases outside the gene matches: 12. The chain's CDR3 is CASSLISGRLASAGELFF. In nucleotides, the CDR3 is TGTGCCAGCAGCTTGATTAGCGGGAGGCTGGCTAGCGCCGGGGAGCTGTTTTTT. Full variable domain (outside the CDR3, taken from reference TRBV5-6 and TRBJ2-2): DAGVTQSPTHLIKTRGQQVTLRCSPKSGHDTVSWYQQALGQGPQFIFQYYEEEERQRGNFPDRFSGHQFPNYSSELNVNALLLGDSALYLCASSLISGRLASAGELFFGEGSRLTVL.

This clonotype occurred many times. The chain is built from TRBV19 and TRBJ2-2, with 12 bases fitting TRBD2. This CDR3 has 18 residues. The germline V gene has CDR1 LNHDA and CDR2 SQIVND (reference sequence). Trimming removed 6 bases from V and 4 bases from J; junction bases left unmatched: 12. The CDR3 reads CASRLTSGSVVRTGELFF. CDR3 coding DNA: TGTGCCAGTAGACTGACTAGCGGGAGTGTAGTTCGCACCGGGGAGCTGTTTTTT.

Many counts were recorded for this clonotype. The gene calls are TRBV7-8 and TRBJ2-7; 7 nucleotides line up with TRBD1. Germline V gene sequence: CDR1 SGHVS, CDR2 FQNEAQ. After removal of 5 bases from V and 6 bases from J, the junction contained 10 bases not matched to a gene. The CDR3 length is 14 residues. The CDR3 DNA follows: TGTGCCAGCAGCCCGACGACAGGGTCGCGCGAGCAGTACTTC. It is translated as CASSPTTGSREQYF.

J is TRBJ2-7 and V is TRBV2; D perhaps matches TRBD1 (6 bases). CDR1 and CDR2 (germline): SNHLY, FYNNEI. CDR3 length equals 13 residues. Trimming pared 6 bases from V and 5 bases from J, leaving 14 bases between. The CDR3 coding sequence is TGTGCCAGCAGCGGTACAGGGCCCGACGAGCAGTACTTC. It is translated as CASSGTGPDEQYF.